This T cell receptor beta chain came from a study of T cells in tuberculosis. Study in general: A South African cohort included IGRA-negative adolescents, latently infected IGRA-positive adolescents and adults with active tuberculosis. Broader study findings: Active tuberculosis patients had shorter CDR3-alpha; the beta difference was nonsignificant. Selection depended on which cryopreserved specimens were available.

V gave up 6 bases and J gave up 0 bases, with 16 bases separating them. Germline V gives CDR1 SGHNT, CDR2 YYREEE (reference sequence). CDR3 length equals 16 residues. Tuberculin skin test and IGRA determined adolescents' latent tuberculosis status at entry. Of note for this clone: The antigen is undetermined.

Data came from immunoSEQ multiplex PCR; TCRdb stores just in-frame clones and leaves some out. The sample consists of tens of thousands of clones, just over 90% of them appearing once. Material: PBMCs. The source of this sequence is a donor aged 10-29 years with latent tuberculosis or without tuberculosis infection. The chain recombines TRBV5-4 with TRBJ1-3, with D uncertain. The DNA of the CDR3 is TGTGCCAGCACTCCCTTTCCGGGGAGCTCTGGAAACACCATATATTTT. Translation gives CASTPFPGSSGNTIYF.